The clone carrying this T cell receptor beta chain came up a few times. This sample was taken from a study of shared clonotypes between healthy human individuals. At the deep level, the assay was run. In the source study's methods: Junction-only immunoSEQ sequences carried no quality scores, so filtering differed. Using immunoSEQ multiplex PCR, the repertoire was profiled, and TCRdb retains in-frame clones only, with some absent. V, J and clone size were drawn from that table, and D and trimming were deduced from the DNA. Here the sample spans approximately 1,500,000 clones, 95% to 97% being singletons. The CDR3 sequence is 12 residues long. Germline assignment: CDR1 LNHDA and CDR2 SQIVND (reference sequence). V lost 9 bases and J 5 bases, leaving 11 bases between the germline ends.

V and J are TRBV19 and TRBJ1-5; D uncertain. The sequence was obtained from a man aged 30 to 45 in good health. Sequenced input: naive CD4+ T cells sorted from blood. As for subset: CD45RA+ positively selected. In DNA, the CDR3 is TGTGCCAGCGGACTGAGGGATCAGCCCCAGCATTTT. Translating gives CASGLRDQPQHF.